Here is one TCR beta chain with its context. This sample is part of a study of shared clonotypes between healthy human individuals. Study-level background: Participating donors consisted of a couple of women and three men aged 18 to 49.

CDR3 length equals 14 residues. The ends were cut back, 1 base at V and 2 bases at J, with 9 bases in the middle. The V gene's germline CDR1 is KGHSH and CDR2 LQKENI. The unsorted PBMC replicate PCRs were performed with 300 ng DNA, 25,000 to 30,000 T cell genomes. Here immunoSEQ multiplex PCR was the method, and the copy in TCRdb shows in-frame clones only, minus some. The data show 490,000 or so clones, 70% to 80% seen once. This chain uses TRBV18 with TRBJ2-7, with D uncertain. This clonotype originated in a woman aged 40 to 55 in good health. Some clones in this sample may be carry-over from other donors' samples. Sequenced material: PBMCs. Written as DNA, the CDR3 is TGTGCCAGCTCACCACAGGGCACCCCCTACGAGCAGTACTTC. It encodes CASSPQGTPYEQYF.